The rows below give T cell receptor beta chains drawn from one sample of a study of neoadjuvant anti-PD-1 for oral cavity cancer. Produced via immunoSEQ multiplex PCR; TCRdb's table is partial and in-frame only. This sample has about 61,000 clones; 70% to 85% occur once, and the top ten carry just over 2.5%. Material: PBMCs, obtained before nivolumab (anti-PD-1) treatment. Every receptor here comes from a person aged 40 to 85 with oral cavity squamous cell carcinoma. Each CDR3 is given with its conserved first and last residue. A D gene is named only where the DNA matches it firmly. Rows give clone size only sometimes, using once, few, many, or a class for an expanded clone.

. . TRBJ2-3 TRBV29-1 TGCAGCGACCATAATAACAACAATGCATGGGGGGGCACAGATACGCAGTATTTT CSDHNNNNAWGGTDTQYF
. once TRBJ2-1 TRBV5-4 TGTGCCAGCAGCTTGGTCGGAATTGAGCAGTTCTTC CASSLVGIEQFF
. . TRBJ2-5 TRBV6-6 TGTGCCAGCAGCTTGGGAGAGACCCAGTACTTC CASSLGETQYF
. . TRBJ1-1 TRBV5-5 TGTGCCAGCAGCTTGTGGTGGAACACTGAAGCTTTCTTT CASSLWWNTEAFF
TRBD1 few TRBJ2-7 TRBV10-1 TGCGCCAGCAGACAGGGGAGCGAGCAGTACTTC CASRQGSEQYF
. . TRBJ2-1 TRBV15 TGTGCCACCAGCAGGACGACAGGGAGGTTCCACAATGAGCAGTTCTTC CATSRTTGRFHNEQFF
. medium-sized TRBJ1-6 TRBV11-2 TGTGCCAGCAGGCGAAGGACCTCCAAGGGTTCACCCCTCCACTTT CASRRRTSKGSPLHF
. few TRBJ2-1 TRBV7-2 TGTGCCAGCAGCTTAGAGCCTGGAGATGGACTAAATGAGCAGTTCTTC CASSLEPGDGLNEQFF
TRBD1 once TRBJ2-3 TRBV5-1 TGCGCCAGCAGCAGCTCGACAGGGGGCCGGGGCACAGATACGCAGTATTTT CASSSSTGGRGTDTQYF
TRBD1 . TRBJ1-2 TRBV28 TGTGCCAGCAAAGGCCGACAGGGAGGTGGCTACACCTTC CASKGRQGGGYTF
. . TRBJ2-3 TRBV5-8 TGTGCCAGCAGCCGAAGGGGGGGCAGCACAGATACGCAGTATTTT CASSRRGGSTDTQYF
. . TRBJ1-1 TRBV2 TGTGCCAGCAGTGGGGGGGGCGTCGACCTATATGAAGCTTTCTTT CASSGGGVDLYEAFF
. . TRBJ1-4 TRBV5-1 TGCGCCAGCAGCTTGGGTGGGGCAACTAATGAAAAACTGTTTTTT CASSLGGATNEKLFF
TRBD1 . TRBJ1-3 TRBV7-8 TGTGCCAGCAGCGGCCGGGACAGGTATTTTCGAAGCTCTGGAAACACCATATATTTT CASSGRDRYFRSSGNTIYF
. . TRBJ1-5 TRBV6-6 TGTGCCAGCAGACCCACAGGGATTCGTAATCAGCCCCAGCATTTT CASRPTGIRNQPQHF
. . TRBJ1-2 TRBV5-6 TGTGCCAGCAGCTTCGGGGACCGGCCTAACTATGGCTACACCTTC CASSFGDRPNYGYTF
. . TRBJ2-2 TRBV6-1 TGTGCCAGCATGAGGGGTAACACCGGGGAGCTGTTTTTT CASMRGNTGELFF
. . TRBJ2-2 TRBV19 TGTGCCAGTAGTATAGGGGTGGGGACGAACACCGGGGAGCTGTTTTTT CASSIGVGTNTGELFF
. . TRBJ1-5 TRBV6-1 TGTGCCAGCAGTGTCCCCTACTATCAGCCCCAGCATTTT CASSVPYYQPQHF
. . TRBJ2-2 TRBV7-3 TGTGCCAGCAGCCTTAAGAGGGGCGACGGGGAGCTGTTTTTT CASSLKRGDGELFF
TRBD1 . TRBJ1-1 TRBV4-2 TGTGCCAGCAGCTCCTCTACAGGGGGCACTGAAGCTTTCTTT CASSSSTGGTEAFF
. . TRBJ2-1 TRBV6-5 TGTGCCAGCAGTTTACGCGGTGGCTCCTACAATGAGCAGTTCTTC CASSLRGGSYNEQFF
TRBD1 . TRBJ1-5 TRBV19 TGTGCCAGTAGCCCCGACAGGGGAATGTATCAGCCCCAGCATTTT CASSPDRGMYQPQHF
TRBD1 . TRBJ1-4 TRBV27 TGTGCCAGCAGTCCCGGGACAGGAAGAGGGGAAAAACTGTTTTTT CASSPGTGRGEKLFF
. . TRBJ1-5 TRBV28 TGTGCCAGCAGTTTATCTGGTTTTTATCAGCCCCAGCATTTT CASSLSGFYQPQHF
. . TRBJ2-5 TRBV29-1 TGCAGCGTTGAAAGTGGATGGGCCCAAGAGACCCAGTACTTC CSVESGWAQETQYF
. . TRBJ2-2 TRBV5-1 TGCGCCAGCAGCTTGAAAATGGTGTCAGGGGCCGGGGAGCTGTTTTTT CASSLKMVSGAGELFF
TRBD2 . TRBJ2-3 TRBV6-4 TGTGCCAGCAGTGACTCGCCAGCGGGGGGGGGAGATACGCAGTATTTT CASSDSPAGGGDTQYF
TRBD1 . TRBJ1-1 TRBV5-6 TGTGCCAGCAGCAGGGACAGGGCGAACACTGAAGCTTTCTTT CASSRDRANTEAFF
TRBD2 . TRBJ2-1 TRBV5-4 TGTGCCAGCAGCCCTGGTGGGGGGCTAGCGGGACCCAATGAGCAGTTCTTC CASSPGGGLAGPNEQFF
. . TRBJ1-1 TRBV6-1 TGTGCCAGCAGTGAGTCAGGGCGTAGGAACACTGAAGCTTTCTTT CASSESGRRNTEAFF
. . TRBJ2-7 TRBV27 TGTGCCAGCAGTCTTCTCGACACAGGGATCGAGCAGTACTTC CASSLLDTGIEQYF
TRBD1 . TRBJ2-7 TRBV20-1 TGCAGTGCGGGGACAGGGGACGAGCAGTACTTC CSAGTGDEQYF
TRBD1 . TRBJ1-1 TRBV7-2 TGTGCCAGCAGCTTATTACAGGGGAAATTGGCTTTCTTT CASSLLQGKLAFF
. . TRBJ1-1 TRBV29-1 TGCACTACCCGGAGCGGAAAGAAAAACACTGAAGCTTTCTTT CTTRSGKKNTEAFF
. . TRBJ2-1 TRBV2 TGTGCCAGCAGTGTCAGGGACGAGCAGTTCTTC CASSVRDEQFF
. . TRBJ1-3 TRBV29-1 TGCAGCGTTGGACAGCCTGGAAACACCATATATTTT CSVGQPGNTIYF
TRBD1 . TRBJ1-6 TRBV15 TGTGCCACCAGCAACAAAGGGACAGGGAGTTCACCCCTCCACTTT CATSNKGTGSSPLHF
TRBD1 . TRBJ1-5 TRBV19 TGTGCCAGTAGTATTGGAGGGGGCAGTCAGCCCCAGCATTTT CASSIGGGSQPQHF
TRBD1 . TRBJ2-2 TRBV7-3 TGTGCCAGCAGCCCCCAGGGGGCCGGGGAGCTGTTTTTT CASSPQGAGELFF
. once TRBJ2-3 TRBV7-9 TGTGCCAGCAGCTTATCAGATACGCAGTATTTT CASSLSDTQYF
TRBD1 few TRBJ2-7 TRBV5-5 TGTGCCAGCAGCTTGACAGGGGTTGGGGAGCAGTACTTC CASSLTGVGEQYF
. . TRBJ2-2 TRBV14 TGTGCCAGCAGGCGGGTAAGAGTGGGGTACACCGGGGAGCTGTTTTTT CASRRVRVGYTGELFF
. once TRBJ1-1 TRBV28 TGTGCCAGCAGCCTTACAGGTGGGGACACTGAAGCTTTCTTT CASSLTGGDTEAFF
. . TRBJ2-1 TRBV11-2 TGTGCCAGCACCCCAAACTATCTGCGGCCTCCTAGCTCCTACAATGAGCAGTTCTTC CASTPNYLRPPSSYNEQFF
. . TRBJ1-2 TRBV5-1 TGCGCCAGCAGTCTGGGCGGGGTTCAGGGTGGAAACTATGGCTACACCTTC CASSLGGVQGGNYGYTF
. once TRBJ2-4 TRBV5-1 TGCGCCAGCAGCTTGGAAGGGTTGGACATTCAGTACTTC CASSLEGLDIQYF
. . TRBJ2-2 TRBV4-1 TGCGCCAGCAGCCAAGAAATAGGCAGAGCCGGGGAGCTGTTTTTT CASSQEIGRAGELFF